This is a list of T cell receptor beta chains from one sample in a study of blood T cell repertoires in COVID-19. The assay was immunoSEQ multiplex PCR, and TCRdb's table has in-frame clones only and misses some. The table includes tens of thousands of clones, 82% detected once. The sequencing input was peripheral blood. The receptors shown here come from a woman aged 55 to 70 with acute or convalescent COVID-19. Both conserved end residues are part of each CDR3. The D gene is left open where the match is weak. Only some rows state a clone size, as once, few, many or a class for expanded clones.

CDR3: CASSEGRGVSGNTIYF
DNA: TGTGCCAGCAGTGAGGGCCGGGGGGTCTCTGGAAACACCATATATTTT
V: TRBV2
D: .
J: TRBJ1-3
size: .

CDR3: CASSTGAGANVLTF
DNA: TGCGCCAGCAGTACAGGGGCTGGGGCCAACGTCCTGACTTTC
V: TRBV10-1
D: TRBD1
J: TRBJ2-6
size: .

CDR3: CASSSHSEKKTDGYTF
DNA: TGTGCCAGCAGTTCCCATTCCGAGAAAAAGACAGATGGCTACACCTTC
V: TRBV28
D: .
J: TRBJ1-2
size: .

CDR3: CASSISFIRTEAFF
DNA: TGTGCCAGCAGCATTAGCTTTATCCGCACTGAAGCTTTCTTT
V: TRBV7-2
D: .
J: TRBJ1-1
size: few

CDR3: CASSLGREADTQYF
DNA: TGTGCCAGCAGCTTGGGGAGGGAAGCAGATACGCAGTATTTT
V: TRBV5-4
D: .
J: TRBJ2-3
size: .

CDR3: CAWAPTGFYTEAFF
DNA: TGTGCCTGGGCACCGACAGGGTTTTACACTGAAGCTTTCTTT
V: TRBV30
D: TRBD1
J: TRBJ1-1
size: few

CDR3: CASSLELSEEAFF
DNA: TGTGCCAGCAGCTTAGAGTTGTCGGAGGAAGCTTTCTTT
V: TRBV7-2
D: .
J: TRBJ1-1
size: .

CDR3: CASTRTGYTEAFF
DNA: TGTGCCAGCACTCGGACAGGTTACACTGAAGCTTTCTTT
V: TRBV3-1/TRBV3-2
D: TRBD1
J: TRBJ1-1
size: .

CDR3: CASRKLGQKYNSPLHF
DNA: TGTGCCAGCAGGAAACTCGGACAGAAATATAATTCACCCCTCCACTTT
V: TRBV5-5
D: .
J: TRBJ1-6
size: .

CDR3: CASSSQTALRGPLHF
DNA: TGTGCCAGCAGCTCACAGACAGCTCTCCGAGGACCCCTCCACTTT
V: TRBV5-4
D: .
J: TRBJ1-6
size: .

CDR3: CSVDLGGENTEAFF
DNA: TGCAGCGTGGACTTAGGGGGAGAGAACACTGAAGCTTTCTTT
V: TRBV29-1
D: .
J: TRBJ1-1
size: once

CDR3: CASRPTGVLEGYTF
DNA: TGTGCCAGCAGACCGACAGGGGTTTTAGAAGGCTACACCTTC
V: TRBV28
D: TRBD1
J: TRBJ1-2
size: .

CDR3: CASSQALSVTGQFF
DNA: TGTGCCAGCAGCCAAGCTCTTAGCGTGACAGGCCAGTTCTTC
V: TRBV4-2
D: .
J: TRBJ2-1
size: .

CDR3: CASSFQGTGNTIYF
DNA: TGTGCCAGCAGTTTCCAGGGTACGGGAAACACCATATATTTT
V: TRBV6-2/TRBV6-3
D: .
J: TRBJ1-3
size: .

CDR3: CASRSGTGGVSTF
DNA: TGTGCCAGCAGGTCCGGGACAGGGGGAGTAAGCACCTTC
V: TRBV12-3/TRBV12-4
D: TRBD1
J: TRBJ1-2
size: .

CDR3: CASRGQGIRYTF
DNA: TGTGCCAGCAGAGGACAGGGAATCCGCTACACCTTC
V: TRBV6-5
D: TRBD1
J: TRBJ1-2
size: once

CDR3: CASSAGPVSGNTIYF
DNA: TGTGCCAGCAGCGCGGGACCTGTCTCTGGAAACACCATATATTTT
V: TRBV28
D: .
J: TRBJ1-3
size: once

CDR3: CASSDSGRGSSYEQYF
DNA: TGTGCCAGCAGTGATTCTGGACGGGGTAGCTCCTACGAGCAGTACTTC
V: TRBV2
D: .
J: TRBJ2-7
size: many

CDR3: CASFSEQYF
DNA: TGTGCCAGCTTCTCGGAGCAGTACTTC
V: TRBV12-1
D: .
J: TRBJ2-7
size: .